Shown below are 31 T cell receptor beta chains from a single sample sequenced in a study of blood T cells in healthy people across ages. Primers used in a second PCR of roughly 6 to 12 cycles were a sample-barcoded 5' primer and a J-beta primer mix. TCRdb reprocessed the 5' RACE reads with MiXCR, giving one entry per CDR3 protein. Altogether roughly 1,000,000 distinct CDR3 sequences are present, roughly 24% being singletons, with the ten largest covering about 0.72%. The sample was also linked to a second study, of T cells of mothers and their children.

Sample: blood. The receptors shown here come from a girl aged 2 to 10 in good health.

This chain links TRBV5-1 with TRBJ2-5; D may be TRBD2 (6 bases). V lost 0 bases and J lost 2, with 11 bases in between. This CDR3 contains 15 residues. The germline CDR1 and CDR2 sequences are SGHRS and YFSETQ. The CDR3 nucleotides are TGCGCCAGCAGCTTGGAATCTAGCGAGCAAGAGACCCAGTACTTC. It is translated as CASSLESSEQETQYF. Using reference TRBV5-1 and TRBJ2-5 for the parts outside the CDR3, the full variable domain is KAGVTQTPRYLIKTRGQQVTLSCSPISGHRSVSWYQQTPGQGLQFLFEYFSETQRNKGNFPGRFSGRQFSNSRSEMNVSTLELGDSALYLCASSLESSEQETQYFGPGTRLLVL.

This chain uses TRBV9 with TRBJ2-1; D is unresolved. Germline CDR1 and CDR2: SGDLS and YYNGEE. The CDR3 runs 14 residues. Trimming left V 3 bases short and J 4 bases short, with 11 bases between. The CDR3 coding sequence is TGTGCCAGCAGCGCCTTGACCGGATACAATGAGCAGTTCTTC. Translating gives CASSALTGYNEQFF.

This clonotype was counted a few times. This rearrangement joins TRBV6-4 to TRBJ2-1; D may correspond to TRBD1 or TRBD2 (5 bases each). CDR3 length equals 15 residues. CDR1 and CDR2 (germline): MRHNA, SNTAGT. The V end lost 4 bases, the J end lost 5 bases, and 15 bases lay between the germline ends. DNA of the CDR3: TGTGCCAGCAGTGTATACGGGGCCCTAAACAATGAGCAGTTCTTC. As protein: CASSVYGALNNEQFF.

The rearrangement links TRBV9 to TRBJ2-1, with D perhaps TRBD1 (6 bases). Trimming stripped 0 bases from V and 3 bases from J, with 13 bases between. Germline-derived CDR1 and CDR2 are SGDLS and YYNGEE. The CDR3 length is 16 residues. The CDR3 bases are TGTGCCAGCAGCGTAGAGGACAGACGGCTCTACAATGAGCAGTTCTTC. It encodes CASSVEDRRLYNEQFF. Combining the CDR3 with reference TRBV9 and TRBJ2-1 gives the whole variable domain DSGVTQTPKHLITATGQRVTLRCSPRSGDLSVYWYQQSLDQGLQFLIQYYNGEERAKGNILERFSAQQFPDLHSELNLSSLELGDSALYFCASSVEDRRLYNEQFFGPGTRLTVL.

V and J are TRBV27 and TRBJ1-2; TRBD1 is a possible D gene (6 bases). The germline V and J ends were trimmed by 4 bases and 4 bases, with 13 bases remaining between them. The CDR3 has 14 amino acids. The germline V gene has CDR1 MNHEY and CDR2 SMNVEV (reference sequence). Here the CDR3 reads CASSSNSGAYGYTF. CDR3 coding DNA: TGTGCCAGCAGTTCCAATTCAGGGGCCTATGGCTACACCTTC.

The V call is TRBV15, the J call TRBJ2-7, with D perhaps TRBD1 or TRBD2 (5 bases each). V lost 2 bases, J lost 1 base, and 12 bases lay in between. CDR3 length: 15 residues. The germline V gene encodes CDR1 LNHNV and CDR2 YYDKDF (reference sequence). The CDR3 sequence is CATSRSRDGSYEQYF. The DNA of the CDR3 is TGTGCCACCAGCAGAAGCCGGGACGGATCCTACGAGCAGTACTTC.

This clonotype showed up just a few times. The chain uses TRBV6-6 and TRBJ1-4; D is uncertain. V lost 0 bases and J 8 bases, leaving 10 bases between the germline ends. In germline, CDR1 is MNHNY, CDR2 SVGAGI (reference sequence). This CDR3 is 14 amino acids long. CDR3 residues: CASSYSRTGEKLFF. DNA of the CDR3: TGTGCCAGCAGTTACTCGAGAACGGGGGAAAAACTGTTTTTT.

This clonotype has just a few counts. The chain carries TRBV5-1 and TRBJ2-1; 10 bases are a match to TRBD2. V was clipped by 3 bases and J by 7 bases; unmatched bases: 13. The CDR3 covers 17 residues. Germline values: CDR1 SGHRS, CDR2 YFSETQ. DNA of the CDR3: TGCGCCAGCAGCTGGCGTCCTAGCGGGAGCGGGGGGAATGAGCAGTTCTTC. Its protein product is CASSWRPSGSGGNEQFF.

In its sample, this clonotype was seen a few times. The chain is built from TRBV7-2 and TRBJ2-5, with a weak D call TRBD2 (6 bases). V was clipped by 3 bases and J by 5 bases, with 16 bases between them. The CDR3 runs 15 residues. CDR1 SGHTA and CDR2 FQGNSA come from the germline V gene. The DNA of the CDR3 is TGTGCCAGCAGCTTCTTATCGGGAGTGGGCGAGACCCAGTACTTC. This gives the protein CASSFLSGVGETQYF.

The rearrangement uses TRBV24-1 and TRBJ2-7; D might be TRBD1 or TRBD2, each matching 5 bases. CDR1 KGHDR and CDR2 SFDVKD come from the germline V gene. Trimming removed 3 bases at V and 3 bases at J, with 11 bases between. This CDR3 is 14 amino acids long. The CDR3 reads CATSDRGDSYEQYF. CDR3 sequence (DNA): TGTGCCACCAGTGATAGGGGAGACAGCTACGAGCAGTACTTC.

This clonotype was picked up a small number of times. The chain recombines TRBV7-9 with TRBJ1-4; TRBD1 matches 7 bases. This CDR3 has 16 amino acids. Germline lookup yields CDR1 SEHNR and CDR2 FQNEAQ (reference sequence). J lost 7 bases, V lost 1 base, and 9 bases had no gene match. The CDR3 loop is CASSLGDRVQGEKLFF. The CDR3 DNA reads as TGTGCCAGCAGCTTAGGCGACAGGGTGCAGGGTGAAAAACTGTTTTTT.

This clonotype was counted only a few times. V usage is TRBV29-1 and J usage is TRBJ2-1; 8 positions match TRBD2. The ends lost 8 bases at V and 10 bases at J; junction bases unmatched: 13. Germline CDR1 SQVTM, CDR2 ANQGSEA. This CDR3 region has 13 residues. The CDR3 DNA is TGCAGCATCCCGACTAGCGAGTTGGGGGAGCAGTTCTTC. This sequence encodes CSIPTSELGEQFF.

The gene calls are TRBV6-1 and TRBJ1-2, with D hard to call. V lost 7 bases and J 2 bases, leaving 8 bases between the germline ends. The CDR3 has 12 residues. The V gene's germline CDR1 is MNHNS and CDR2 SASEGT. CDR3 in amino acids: CASTQENYGYTF. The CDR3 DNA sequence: TGTGCCAGCACCCAAGAGAACTATGGCTACACCTTC.

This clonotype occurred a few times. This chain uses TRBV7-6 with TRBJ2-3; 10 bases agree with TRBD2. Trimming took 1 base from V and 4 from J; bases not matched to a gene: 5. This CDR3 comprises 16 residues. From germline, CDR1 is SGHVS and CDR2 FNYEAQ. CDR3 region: CASSLVTSGDPDTQYF. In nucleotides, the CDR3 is TGTGCCAGCAGCTTAGTAACTAGCGGGGACCCAGATACGCAGTATTTT.

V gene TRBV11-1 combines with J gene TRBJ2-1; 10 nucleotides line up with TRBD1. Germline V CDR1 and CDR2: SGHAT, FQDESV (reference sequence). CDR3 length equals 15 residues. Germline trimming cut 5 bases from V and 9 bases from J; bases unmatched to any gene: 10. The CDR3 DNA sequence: TGTGCCAGCAGCGTTCCGGGACAGGGGTGGGGTGAGCAGTTCTTC. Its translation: CASSVPGQGWGEQFF.

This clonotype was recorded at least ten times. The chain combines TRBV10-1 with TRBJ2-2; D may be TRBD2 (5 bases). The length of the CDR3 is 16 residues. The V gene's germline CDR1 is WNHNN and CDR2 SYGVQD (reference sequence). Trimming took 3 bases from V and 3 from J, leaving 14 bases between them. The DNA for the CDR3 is TGCGCCAGCAGTGACGGGCCCGGGAAGGACACCGGGGAGCTGTTTTTT. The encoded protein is CASSDGPGKDTGELFF.

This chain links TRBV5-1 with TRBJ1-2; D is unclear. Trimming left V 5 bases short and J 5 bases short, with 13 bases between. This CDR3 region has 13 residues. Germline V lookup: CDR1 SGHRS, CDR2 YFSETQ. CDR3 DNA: TGCGCCAGCAGGGCGGAACGAACGTATGGCTACACCTTC. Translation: CASRAERTYGYTF.

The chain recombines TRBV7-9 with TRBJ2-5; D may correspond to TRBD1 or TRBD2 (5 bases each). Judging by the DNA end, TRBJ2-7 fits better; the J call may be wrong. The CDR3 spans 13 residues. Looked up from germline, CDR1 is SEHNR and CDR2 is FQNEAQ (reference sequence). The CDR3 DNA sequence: TGTGCCAGCAGCCGGGGCGAGTACTACGAGCAGTACTTC. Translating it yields CASSRGEYYEQYF.

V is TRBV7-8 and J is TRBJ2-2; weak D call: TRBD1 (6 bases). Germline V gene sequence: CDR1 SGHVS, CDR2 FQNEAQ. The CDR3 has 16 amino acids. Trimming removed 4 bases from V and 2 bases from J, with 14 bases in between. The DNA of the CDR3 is TGTGCCAGCAGCTCCATTCCGGGACACAACACCGGGGAGCTGTTTTTT. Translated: CASSSIPGHNTGELFF.

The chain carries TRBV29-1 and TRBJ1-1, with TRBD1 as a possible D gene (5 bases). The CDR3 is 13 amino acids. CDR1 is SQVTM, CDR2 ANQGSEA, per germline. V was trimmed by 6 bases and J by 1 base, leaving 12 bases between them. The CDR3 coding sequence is TGCAGCGTGGGGGACCGCGCGAACACTGAAGCTTTCTTT. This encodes CSVGDRANTEAFF. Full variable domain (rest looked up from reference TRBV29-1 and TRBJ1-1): SAVISQKPSRDICQRGTSLTIQCQVDSQVTMMFWYRQQPGQSLTLIATANQGSEATYESGFVIDKFPISRPNLTFSTLTVSNMSPEDSSIYLCSVGDRANTEAFFGQGTRLTVV.

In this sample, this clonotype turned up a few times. CDR3 sequence: CASSAPVGWGANVLTF. In DNA form, the CDR3 reads TGTGCCAGCAGCGCCCCCGTGGGCTGGGGGGCCAACGTCCTGACTTTC. The chain couples TRBV7-6 to TRBJ2-6; D not resolved. This CDR3 region has 16 residues. Between the trimmed V and J ends, which lost 5 bases and 4 bases, there was a span of 15 bases. CDR1 and CDR2 (germline): SGHVS, FNYEAQ.

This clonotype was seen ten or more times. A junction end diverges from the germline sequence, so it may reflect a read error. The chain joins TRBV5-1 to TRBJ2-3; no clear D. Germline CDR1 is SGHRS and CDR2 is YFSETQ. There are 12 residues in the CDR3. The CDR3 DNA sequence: TGTGCCAGCAGCTTAGAAGGAGATACGCAGTATTTT. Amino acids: CASSLEGDTQYF.

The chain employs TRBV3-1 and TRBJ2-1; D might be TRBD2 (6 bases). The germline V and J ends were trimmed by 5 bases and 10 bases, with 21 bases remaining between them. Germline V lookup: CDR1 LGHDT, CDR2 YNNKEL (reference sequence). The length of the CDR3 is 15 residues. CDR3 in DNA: TGTGCCAGCAGCTCTAACCGGGACTTTAAGCGGGAGCAGTTCTTC. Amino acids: CASSSNRDFKREQFF.

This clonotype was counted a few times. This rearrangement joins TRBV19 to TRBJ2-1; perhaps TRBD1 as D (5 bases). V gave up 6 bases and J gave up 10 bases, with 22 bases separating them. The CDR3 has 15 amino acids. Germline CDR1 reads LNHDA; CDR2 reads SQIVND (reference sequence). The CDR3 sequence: CASSDPGLVKGEQFF. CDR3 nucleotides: TGTGCCAGTAGCGACCCCGGGCTCGTGAAGGGGGAGCAGTTCTTC.

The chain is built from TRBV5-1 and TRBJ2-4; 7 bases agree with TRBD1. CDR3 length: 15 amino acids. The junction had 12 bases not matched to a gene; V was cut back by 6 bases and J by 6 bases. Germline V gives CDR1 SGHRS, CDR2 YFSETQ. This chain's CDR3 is CASTSGDRVTNIQYF. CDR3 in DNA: TGCGCCAGCACTTCAGGGGACAGAGTCACAAACATTCAGTACTTC.

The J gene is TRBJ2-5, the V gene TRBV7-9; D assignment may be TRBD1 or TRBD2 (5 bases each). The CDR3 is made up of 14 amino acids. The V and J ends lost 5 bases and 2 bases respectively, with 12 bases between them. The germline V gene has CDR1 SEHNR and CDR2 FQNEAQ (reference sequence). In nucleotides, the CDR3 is TGTGCCAGCAGCCGTTTCGAGGGGCAAGAGACCCAGTACTTC. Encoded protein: CASSRFEGQETQYF.

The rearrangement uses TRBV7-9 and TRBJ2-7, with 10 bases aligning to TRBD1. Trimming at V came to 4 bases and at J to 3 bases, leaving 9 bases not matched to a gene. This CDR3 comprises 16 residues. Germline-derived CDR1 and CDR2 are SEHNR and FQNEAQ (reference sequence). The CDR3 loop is CASSSFRGQGVYEQYF. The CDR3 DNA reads TGTGCCAGCAGCTCCTTTCGAGGACAGGGGGTCTACGAGCAGTACTTC. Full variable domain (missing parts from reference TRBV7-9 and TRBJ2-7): DTGVSQNPRHKITKRGQNVTFRCDPISEHNRLYWYRQTLGQGPEFLTYFQNEAQLEKSRLLSDRFSAERPKGSFSTLEIQRTEQGDSAMYLCASSSFRGQGVYEQYFGPGTRLTVT.

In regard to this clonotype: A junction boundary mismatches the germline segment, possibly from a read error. DNA of the CDR3: TGTGCCAGCAGCCGACAGGGGGCGCGCTACGAGCAGTGCTTC. Its protein is CASSRQGARYEQCF. The rearrangement joins TRBV27 to TRBJ2-7, with 10 bases identical to TRBD1. This CDR3 has 14 amino acids. Looked up from germline, CDR1 is MNHEY and CDR2 is SMNVEV (reference sequence).

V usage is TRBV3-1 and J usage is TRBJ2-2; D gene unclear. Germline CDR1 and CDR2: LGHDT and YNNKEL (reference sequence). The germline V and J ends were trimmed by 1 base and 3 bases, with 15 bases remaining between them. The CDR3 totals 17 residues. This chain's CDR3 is CASSQVGEQIDTGELFF. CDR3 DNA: TGTGCCAGCAGCCAAGTTGGCGAGCAGATAGACACCGGGGAGCTGTTTTTT.

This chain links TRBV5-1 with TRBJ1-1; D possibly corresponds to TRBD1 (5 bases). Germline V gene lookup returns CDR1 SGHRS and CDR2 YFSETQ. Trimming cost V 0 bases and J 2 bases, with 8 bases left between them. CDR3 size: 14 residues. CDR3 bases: TGCGCCAGCAGCTTGGCAGGGATTAACACTGAAGCTTTCTTT. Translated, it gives CASSLAGINTEAFF. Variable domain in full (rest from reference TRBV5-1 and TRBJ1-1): KAGVTQTPRYLIKTRGQQVTLSCSPISGHRSVSWYQQTPGQGLQFLFEYFSETQRNKGNFPGRFSGRQFSNSRSEMNVSTLELGDSALYLCASSLAGINTEAFFGQGTRLTVV.

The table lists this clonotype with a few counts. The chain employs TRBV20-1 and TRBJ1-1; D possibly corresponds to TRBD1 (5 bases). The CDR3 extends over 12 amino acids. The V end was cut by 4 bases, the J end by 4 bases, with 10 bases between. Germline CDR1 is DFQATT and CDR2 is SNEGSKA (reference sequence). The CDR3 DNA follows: TGCAGTGCTAAATCGGGGGGCACTGAAGCTTTCTTT. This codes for CSAKSGGTEAFF.